The rows below give T cell receptor beta chains drawn from one sample of a study of cytomegalovirus exposure and HLA in healthy donors. The assay was immunoSEQ multiplex PCR, and TCRdb's table has in-frame clones only and misses some. The repertoire has 150,000 to 200,000 clones, over 75% of them found once; the top ten carry 0.098%. The sample was PBMCs. The receptors come from a boy aged 2 to 9 in good health and CMV-seronegative. Each CDR3 is given with its conserved first and last residue. The D gene is left open where the match is weak. Clone size is not always given. Where it is, it says once, few, many or a class for expanded clones.

cdr3_aa cdr3_nt j_call v_call d_call clone_size
CASSLGQGANQPQHF TGTGCCAGCAGTCTGGGACAGGGGGCCAATCAGCCCCAGCATTTT TRBJ1-5 TRBV27 TRBD1 .
CASSLAGLYLDEQYF TGTGCCAGCAGCTTAGCGGGGCTCTATTTAGACGAGCAGTACTTC TRBJ2-7 TRBV7-2 . .
CASSLVAGLAKNIQYF TGTGCCAGCAGCTTAGTGGCTGGGCTAGCCAAAAACATTCAGTACTTC TRBJ2-4 TRBV7-2 . few
CASSIRSSGANVLTF TGTGCCAGTAGTATCAGGTCTTCTGGGGCCAACGTCCTGACTTTC TRBJ2-6 TRBV19 . .
CAIGGANYEQYF TGTGCCATCGGCGGGGCAAACTACGAGCAGTACTTC TRBJ2-7 TRBV10-3 . .
CATSKGWDGYTF TGTGCCACCAGCAAGGGGTGGGATGGCTACACCTTC TRBJ1-2 TRBV15 . once
CASSSLEVETQYF TGTGCCAGCAGCTCCCTCGAGGTTGAGACCCAGTACTTC TRBJ2-5 TRBV11-1 . .
CASSLAGGQRGYTF TGTGCCAGCAGCTTAGCAGGGGGTCAGCGGGGCTACACCTTC TRBJ1-2 TRBV11-2 TRBD1 .
CASSPRAGIPYEQYF TGCGCCAGCAGCCCTCGAGCGGGGATTCCCTACGAGCAGTACTTC TRBJ2-7 TRBV5-1 TRBD2 .
CASSSQIRTIYEQYF TGTGCCAGCAGCTCCCAGATCCGGACTATATACGAGCAGTACTTC TRBJ2-7 TRBV7-2 . .
CASSKGVLAGYNEQFF TGTGCCAGCAGCAAGGGGGTACTAGCGGGGTACAATGAGCAGTTCTTC TRBJ2-1 TRBV11-2 TRBD2 .
CASSSTVTGELFF TGCGCCAGCAGTTCCACAGTCACCGGGGAGCTGTTTTTT TRBJ2-2 TRBV5-1 . .
CASSQSRHSEAFF TGCGCCAGCAGCCAATCCCGACACTCTGAAGCTTTCTTT TRBJ1-1 TRBV4-3 . .
CASSMDRGQPQHF TGTGCCAGTAGTATGGACAGGGGCCAGCCCCAGCATTTT TRBJ1-5 TRBV19 TRBD1 .
CASSQDGSGVREQYF TGCGCCAGCAGCCAAGACGGCAGCGGGGTTCGCGAGCAGTACTTC TRBJ2-7 TRBV4-1 TRBD2 .
CASSLGRGEDSEQYF TGTGCCAGCAGCTTAGGGCGGGGGGAGGACTCCGAGCAGTACTTC TRBJ2-7 TRBV13 TRBD2 .
CSVPVGDYEQYF TGCAGCGTTCCGGTCGGAGACTACGAGCAGTACTTC TRBJ2-7 TRBV29-1 . .
CASSQDTGSGYTF TGTGCCAGCAGCCAAGATACAGGGAGCGGCTACACCTTC TRBJ1-2 TRBV4-2 . once
CASSSRDRANTEAFF TGTGCCAGCAGTTCCCGGGACAGGGCGAACACTGAAGCTTTCTTT TRBJ1-1 TRBV6-6 TRBD1 .
CASSELVTEAFF TGTGCCAGCAGTGAACTCGTCACTGAAGCTTTCTTT TRBJ1-1 TRBV6-1 . .
CASSLADSHGYTF TGTGCCAGCAGCTTAGCGGACAGCCATGGCTACACCTTC TRBJ1-2 TRBV7-9 . .
CASRGRTVQETQYF TGTGCCAGCAGAGGTCGGACAGTTCAAGAGACCCAGTACTTC TRBJ2-5 TRBV11-2 . .
CAIAPGTSGGAFQETQYF TGTGCCATAGCCCCCGGGACTAGCGGGGGGGCGTTCCAAGAGACCCAGTACTTC TRBJ2-5 TRBV10-3 TRBD2 .
CASCLGRGGDEKLFF TGTGCCAGCTGCCTGGGGAGAGGCGGGGATGAAAAACTGTTTTTT TRBJ1-4 TRBV9 . .